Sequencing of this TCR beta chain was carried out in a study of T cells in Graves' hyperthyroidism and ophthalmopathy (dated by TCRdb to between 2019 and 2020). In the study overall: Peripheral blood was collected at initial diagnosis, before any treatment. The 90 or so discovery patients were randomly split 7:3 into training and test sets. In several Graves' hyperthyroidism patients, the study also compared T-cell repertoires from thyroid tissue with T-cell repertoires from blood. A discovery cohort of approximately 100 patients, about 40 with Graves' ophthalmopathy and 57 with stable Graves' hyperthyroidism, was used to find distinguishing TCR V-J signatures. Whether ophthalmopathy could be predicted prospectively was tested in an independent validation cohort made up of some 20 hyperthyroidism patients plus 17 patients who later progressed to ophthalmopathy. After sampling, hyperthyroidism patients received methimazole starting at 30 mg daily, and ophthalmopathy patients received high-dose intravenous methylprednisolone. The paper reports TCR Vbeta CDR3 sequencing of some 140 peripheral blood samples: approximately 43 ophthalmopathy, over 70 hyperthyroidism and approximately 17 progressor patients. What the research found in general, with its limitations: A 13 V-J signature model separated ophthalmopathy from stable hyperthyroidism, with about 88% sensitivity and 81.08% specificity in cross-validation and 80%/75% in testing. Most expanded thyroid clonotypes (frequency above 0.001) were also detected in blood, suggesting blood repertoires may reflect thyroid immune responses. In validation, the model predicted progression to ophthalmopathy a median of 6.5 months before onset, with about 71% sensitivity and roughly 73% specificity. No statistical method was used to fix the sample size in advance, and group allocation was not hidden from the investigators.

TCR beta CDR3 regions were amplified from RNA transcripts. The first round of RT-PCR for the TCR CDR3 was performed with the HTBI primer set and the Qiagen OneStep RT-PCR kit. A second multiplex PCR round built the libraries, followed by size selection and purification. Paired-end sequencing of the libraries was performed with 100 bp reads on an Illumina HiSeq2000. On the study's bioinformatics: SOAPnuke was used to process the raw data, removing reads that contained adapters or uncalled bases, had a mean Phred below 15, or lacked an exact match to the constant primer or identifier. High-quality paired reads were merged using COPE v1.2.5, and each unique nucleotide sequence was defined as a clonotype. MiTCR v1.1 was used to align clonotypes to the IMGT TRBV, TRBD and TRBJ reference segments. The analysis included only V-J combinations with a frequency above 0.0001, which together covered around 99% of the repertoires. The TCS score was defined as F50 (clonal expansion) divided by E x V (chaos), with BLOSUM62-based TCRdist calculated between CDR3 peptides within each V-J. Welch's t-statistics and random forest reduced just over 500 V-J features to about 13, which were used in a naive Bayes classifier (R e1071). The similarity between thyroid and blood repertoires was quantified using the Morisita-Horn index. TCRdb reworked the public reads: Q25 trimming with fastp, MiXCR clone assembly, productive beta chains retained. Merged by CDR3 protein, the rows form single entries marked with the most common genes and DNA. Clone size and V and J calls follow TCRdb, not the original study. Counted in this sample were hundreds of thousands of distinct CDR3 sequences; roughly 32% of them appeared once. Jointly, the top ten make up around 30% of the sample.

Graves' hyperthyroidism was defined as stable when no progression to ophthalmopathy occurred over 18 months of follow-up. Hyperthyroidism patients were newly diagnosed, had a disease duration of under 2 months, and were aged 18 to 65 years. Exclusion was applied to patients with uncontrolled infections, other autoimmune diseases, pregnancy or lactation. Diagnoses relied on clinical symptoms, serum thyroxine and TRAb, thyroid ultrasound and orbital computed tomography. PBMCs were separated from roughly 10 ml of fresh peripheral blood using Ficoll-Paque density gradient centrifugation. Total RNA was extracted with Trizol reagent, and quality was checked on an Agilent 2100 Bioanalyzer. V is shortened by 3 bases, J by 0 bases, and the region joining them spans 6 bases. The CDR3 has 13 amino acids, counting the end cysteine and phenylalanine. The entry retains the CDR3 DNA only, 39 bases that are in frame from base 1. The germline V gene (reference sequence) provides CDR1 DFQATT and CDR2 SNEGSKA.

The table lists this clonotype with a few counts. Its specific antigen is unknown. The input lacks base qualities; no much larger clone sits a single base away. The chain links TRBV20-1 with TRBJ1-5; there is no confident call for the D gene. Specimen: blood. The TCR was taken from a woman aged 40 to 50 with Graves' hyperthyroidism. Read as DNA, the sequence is TGCAGTGCTAGTGGCGGTAGCAATCAGCCCCAGCATTTT. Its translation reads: CSASGGSNQPQHF.